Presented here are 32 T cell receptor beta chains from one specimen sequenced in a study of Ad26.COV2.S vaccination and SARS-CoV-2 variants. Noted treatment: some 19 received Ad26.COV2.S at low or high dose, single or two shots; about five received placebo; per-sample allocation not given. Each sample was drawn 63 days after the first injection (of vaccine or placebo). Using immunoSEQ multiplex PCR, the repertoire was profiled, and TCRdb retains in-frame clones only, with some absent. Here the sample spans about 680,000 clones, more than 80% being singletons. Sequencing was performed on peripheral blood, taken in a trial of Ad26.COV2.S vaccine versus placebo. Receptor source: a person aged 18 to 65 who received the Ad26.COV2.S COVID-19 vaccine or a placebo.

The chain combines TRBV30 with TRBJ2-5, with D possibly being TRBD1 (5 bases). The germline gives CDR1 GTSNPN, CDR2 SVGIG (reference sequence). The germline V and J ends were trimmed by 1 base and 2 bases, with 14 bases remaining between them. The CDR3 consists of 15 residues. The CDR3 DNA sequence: TGTGCCTGGAGTGCGTGGGGCGTTGGACAAGAGACCCAGTACTTC. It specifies CAWSAWGVGQETQYF.

CDR3 nucleotides: TGCGCCAGCAGCTTGGAGGGACCGACCAATGGCTACACCTTC. Translating it yields CASSLEGPTNGYTF. J is TRBJ1-2 and V is TRBV5-1, with D tentatively TRBD1 (5 bases). Trimming pared 0 bases from V and 6 bases from J, leaving 12 bases between. This CDR3 region has 14 residues. Per germline, CDR1 SGHRS and CDR2 YFSETQ.

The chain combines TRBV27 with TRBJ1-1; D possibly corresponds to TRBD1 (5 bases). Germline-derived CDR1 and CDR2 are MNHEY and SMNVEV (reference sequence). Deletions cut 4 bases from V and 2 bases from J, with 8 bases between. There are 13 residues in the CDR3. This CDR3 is CASSSGANTEAFF. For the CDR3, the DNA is TGTGCCAGCAGTTCCGGGGCAAACACTGAAGCTTTCTTT.

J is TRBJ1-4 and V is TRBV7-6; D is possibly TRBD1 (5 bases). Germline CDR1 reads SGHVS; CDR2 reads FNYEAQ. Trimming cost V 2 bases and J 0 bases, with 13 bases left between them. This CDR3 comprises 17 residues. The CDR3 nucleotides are TGTGCCAGCAGCTTACGTCAGGGAGATGCAACTAATGAAAAACTGTTTTTT. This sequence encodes CASSLRQGDATNEKLFF.

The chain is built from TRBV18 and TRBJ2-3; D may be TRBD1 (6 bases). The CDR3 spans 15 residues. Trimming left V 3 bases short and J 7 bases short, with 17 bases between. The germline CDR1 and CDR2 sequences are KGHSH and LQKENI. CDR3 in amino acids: CASSPQGTQTHTQYF. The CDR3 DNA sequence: TGTGCCAGCTCACCGCAGGGGACGCAAACTCATACGCAGTATTTT.

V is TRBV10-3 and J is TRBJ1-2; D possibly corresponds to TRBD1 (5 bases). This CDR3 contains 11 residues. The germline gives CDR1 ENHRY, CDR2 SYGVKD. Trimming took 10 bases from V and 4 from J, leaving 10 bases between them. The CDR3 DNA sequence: TGTGCCACTGGGGACGGCTATGGCTACACCTTC. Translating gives CATGDGYGYTF.

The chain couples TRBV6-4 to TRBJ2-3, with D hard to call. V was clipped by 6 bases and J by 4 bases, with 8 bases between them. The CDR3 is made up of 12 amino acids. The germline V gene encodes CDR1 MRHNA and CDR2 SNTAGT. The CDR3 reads CASSSDADTQYF. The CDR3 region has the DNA TGTGCCAGCAGCTCAGATGCAGATACGCAGTATTTT.

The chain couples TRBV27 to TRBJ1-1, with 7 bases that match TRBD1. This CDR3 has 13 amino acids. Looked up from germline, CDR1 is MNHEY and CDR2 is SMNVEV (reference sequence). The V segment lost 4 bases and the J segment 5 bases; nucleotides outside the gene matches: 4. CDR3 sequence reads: CASSSQGGTEAFF. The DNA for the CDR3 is TGTGCCAGCAGTTCCCAGGGGGGAACTGAAGCTTTCTTT.

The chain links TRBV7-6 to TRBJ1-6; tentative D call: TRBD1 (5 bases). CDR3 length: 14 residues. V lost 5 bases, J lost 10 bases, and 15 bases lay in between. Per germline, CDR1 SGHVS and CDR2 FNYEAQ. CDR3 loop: CASSPREGESPLHF. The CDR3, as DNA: TGTGCCAGCAGCCCCAGGGAGGGTGAATCACCCCTCCACTTT.

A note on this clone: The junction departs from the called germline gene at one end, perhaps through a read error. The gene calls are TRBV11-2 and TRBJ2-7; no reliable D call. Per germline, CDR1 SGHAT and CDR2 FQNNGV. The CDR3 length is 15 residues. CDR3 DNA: TGTGCCAGCAGCGCCCCGGGCGGCCCCTCCAACGAGCAGTACTTC. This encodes CASSAPGGPSNEQYF.

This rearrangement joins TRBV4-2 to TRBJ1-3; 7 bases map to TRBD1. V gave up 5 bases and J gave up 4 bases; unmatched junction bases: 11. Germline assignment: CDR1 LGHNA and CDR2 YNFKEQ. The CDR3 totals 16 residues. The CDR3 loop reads CASSSHGPDRGNTIYF. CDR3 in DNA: TGTGCCAGCAGCTCTCATGGGCCGGACAGGGGAAACACCATATATTTT.

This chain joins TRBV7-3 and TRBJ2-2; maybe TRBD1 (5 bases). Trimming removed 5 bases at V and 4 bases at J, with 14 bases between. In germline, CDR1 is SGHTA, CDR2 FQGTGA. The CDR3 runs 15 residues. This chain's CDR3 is CASSMTAQGTGELFF. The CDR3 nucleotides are TGTGCCAGCAGCATGACAGCGCAAGGCACCGGGGAGCTGTTTTTT.

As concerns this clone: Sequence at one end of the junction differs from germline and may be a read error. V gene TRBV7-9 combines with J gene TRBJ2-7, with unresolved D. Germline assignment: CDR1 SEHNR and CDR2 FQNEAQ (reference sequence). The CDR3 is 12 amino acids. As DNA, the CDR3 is TGTGCCAGCAGCTTAGAAGGCGCCCCCCGGGACTTC. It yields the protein CASSLEGAPRDF.

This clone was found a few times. CDR3 nucleotide sequence: TGTGCCAGCAGCCGAGAGGGCAGGGAAGCTTTCTTT. Translating gives CASSREGREAFF. The chain has TRBV27 and TRBJ1-1; D call uncertain. This CDR3 spans 12 amino acids. The germline CDR1 and CDR2 sequences are MNHEY and SMNVEV (reference sequence). Trimming pared 6 bases from V and 8 bases from J, leaving 13 bases between.

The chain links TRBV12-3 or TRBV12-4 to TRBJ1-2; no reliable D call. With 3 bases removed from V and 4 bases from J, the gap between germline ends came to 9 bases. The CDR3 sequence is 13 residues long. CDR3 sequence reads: CASSFGLSYGYTF. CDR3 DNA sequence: TGTGCCAGCAGTTTCGGGTTGTCCTATGGCTACACCTTC.

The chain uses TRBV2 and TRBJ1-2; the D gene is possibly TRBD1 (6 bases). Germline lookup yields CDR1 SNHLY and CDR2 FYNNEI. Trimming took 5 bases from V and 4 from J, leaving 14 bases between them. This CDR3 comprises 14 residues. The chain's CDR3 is CASSLTGSSYGYTF. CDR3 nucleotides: TGTGCCAGCAGTTTAACAGGGTCGAGCTATGGCTACACCTTC.

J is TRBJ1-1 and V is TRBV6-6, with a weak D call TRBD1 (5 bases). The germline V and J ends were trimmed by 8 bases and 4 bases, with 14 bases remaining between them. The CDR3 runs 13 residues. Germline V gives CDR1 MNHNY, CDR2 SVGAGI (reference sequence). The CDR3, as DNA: TGTGCCAGCGAAATTTGGGGGGGCACTGAAGCTTTCTTT. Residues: CASEIWGGTEAFF.

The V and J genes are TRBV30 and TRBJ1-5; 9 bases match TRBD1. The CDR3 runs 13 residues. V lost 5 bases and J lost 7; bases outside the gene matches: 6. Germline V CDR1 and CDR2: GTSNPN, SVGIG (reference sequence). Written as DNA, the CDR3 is TGTGCCTGGGGGACAGGGAATGGACAGCCCCAGCATTTT. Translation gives CAWGTGNGQPQHF.

DNA of the CDR3: TGTGCCAGTAGTCCCCTGGTTCCGGGACAGGGCGTCGGTGGGCCCCAGCATTTT. Residues: CASSPLVPGQGVGGPQHF. The chain carries TRBV19 and TRBJ1-5, with 9 bases fitting TRBD1. CDR3 size: 18 residues. Looked up from germline, CDR1 is LNHDA and CDR2 is SQIVND (reference sequence). The junction had 20 bases not matched to a gene; V was cut back by 5 bases and J by 9 bases.

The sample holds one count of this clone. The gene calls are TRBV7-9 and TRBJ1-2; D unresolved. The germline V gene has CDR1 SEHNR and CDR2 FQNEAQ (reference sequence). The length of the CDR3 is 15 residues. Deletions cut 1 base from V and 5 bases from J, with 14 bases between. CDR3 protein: CASSLGAALGYGYTF. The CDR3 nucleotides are TGTGCCAGCAGCTTAGGGGCAGCCCTTGGGTATGGCTACACCTTC.

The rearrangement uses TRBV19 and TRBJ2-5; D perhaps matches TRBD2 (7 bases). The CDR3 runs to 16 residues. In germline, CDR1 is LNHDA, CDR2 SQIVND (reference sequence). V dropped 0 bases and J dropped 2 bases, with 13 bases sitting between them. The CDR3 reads CASSIEGAGEQETQYF. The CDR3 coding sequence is TGTGCCAGTAGTATAGAGGGGGCGGGAGAACAAGAGACCCAGTACTTC.

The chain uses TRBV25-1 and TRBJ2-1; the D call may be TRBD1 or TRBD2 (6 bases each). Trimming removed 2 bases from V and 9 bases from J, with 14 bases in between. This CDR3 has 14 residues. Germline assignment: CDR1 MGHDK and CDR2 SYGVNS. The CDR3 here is CASSEIGGLGEQFF. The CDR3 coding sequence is TGTGCCAGCAGTGAAATAGGGGGGCTCGGTGAGCAGTTCTTC.

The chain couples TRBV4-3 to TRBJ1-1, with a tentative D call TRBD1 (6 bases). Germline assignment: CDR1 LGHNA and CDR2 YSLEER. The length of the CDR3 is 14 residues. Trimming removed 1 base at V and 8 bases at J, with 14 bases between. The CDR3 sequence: CASSQVYLDREAFF. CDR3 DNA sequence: TGCGCCAGCAGCCAAGTCTACCTCGACAGGGAAGCTTTCTTT.

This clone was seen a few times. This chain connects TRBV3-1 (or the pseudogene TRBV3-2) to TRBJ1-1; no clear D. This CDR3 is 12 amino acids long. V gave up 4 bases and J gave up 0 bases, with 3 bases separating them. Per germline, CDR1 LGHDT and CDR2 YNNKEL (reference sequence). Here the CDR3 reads CASSLMNTEAFF. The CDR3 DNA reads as TGTGCCAGCAGCCTTATGAACACTGAAGCTTTCTTT.

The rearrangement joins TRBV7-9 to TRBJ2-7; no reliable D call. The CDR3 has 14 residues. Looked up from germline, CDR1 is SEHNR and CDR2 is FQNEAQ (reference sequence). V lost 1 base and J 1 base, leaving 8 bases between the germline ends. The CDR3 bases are TGTGCCAGCAGCTTAGGGTCCGGTTCCTACGAGCAGTACTTC. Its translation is CASSLGSGSYEQYF.

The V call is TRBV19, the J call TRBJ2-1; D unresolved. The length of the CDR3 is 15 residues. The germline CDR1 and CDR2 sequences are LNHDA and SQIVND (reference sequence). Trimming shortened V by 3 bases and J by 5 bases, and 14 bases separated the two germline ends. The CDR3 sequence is CASSIRRTSNNEQFF. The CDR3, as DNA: TGTGCCAGTAGTATCCGAAGAACGTCCAACAATGAGCAGTTCTTC.

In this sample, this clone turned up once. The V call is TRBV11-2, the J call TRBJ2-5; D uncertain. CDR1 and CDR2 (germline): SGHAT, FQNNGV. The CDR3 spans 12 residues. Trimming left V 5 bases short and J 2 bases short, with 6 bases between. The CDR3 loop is CASSPRQETQYF. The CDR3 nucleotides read TGTGCCAGCAGCCCAAGACAAGAGACCCAGTACTTC.

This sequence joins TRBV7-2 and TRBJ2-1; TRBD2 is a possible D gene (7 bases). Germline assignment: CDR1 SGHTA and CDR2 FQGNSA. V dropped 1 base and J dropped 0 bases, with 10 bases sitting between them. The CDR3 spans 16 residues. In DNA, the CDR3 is TGTGCCAGCAGCTTAGATGCGGGGGCCTCCTACAATGAGCAGTTCTTC. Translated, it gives CASSLDAGASYNEQFF.

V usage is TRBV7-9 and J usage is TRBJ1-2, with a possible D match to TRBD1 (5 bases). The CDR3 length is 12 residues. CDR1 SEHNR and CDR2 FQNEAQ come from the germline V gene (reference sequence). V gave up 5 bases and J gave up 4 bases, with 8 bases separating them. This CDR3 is CASSVDSYGYTF. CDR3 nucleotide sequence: TGTGCCAGCAGCGTAGACAGCTATGGCTACACCTTC.

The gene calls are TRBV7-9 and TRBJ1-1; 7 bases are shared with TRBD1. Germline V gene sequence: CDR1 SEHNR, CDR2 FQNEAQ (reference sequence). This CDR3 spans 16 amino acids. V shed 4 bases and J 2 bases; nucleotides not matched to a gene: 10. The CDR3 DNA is TGTGCCAGCAGCTCCGAGGGGGCAGGGGCCAACACTGAAGCTTTCTTT. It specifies CASSSEGAGANTEAFF.

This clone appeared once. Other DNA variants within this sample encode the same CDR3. The CDR3 protein is CASSLGWNTEAFF. The CDR3 DNA is TGCGCCAGCAGCTTGGGCTGGAACACTGAAGCTTTCTTT. V is TRBV5-1 and J is TRBJ1-1; D not certain. Germline values: CDR1 SGHRS, CDR2 YFSETQ. The CDR3 has 13 amino acids. V lost 0 bases, J lost 1 base, and 4 bases lay in between.

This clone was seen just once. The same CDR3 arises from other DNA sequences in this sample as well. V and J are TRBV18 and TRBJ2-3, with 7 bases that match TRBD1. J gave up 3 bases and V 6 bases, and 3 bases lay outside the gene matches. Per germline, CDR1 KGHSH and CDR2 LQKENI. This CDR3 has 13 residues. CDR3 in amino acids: CASSPTGTDTQYF. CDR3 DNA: TGTGCCAGCTCTCCGACAGGGACAGATACGCAGTATTTT. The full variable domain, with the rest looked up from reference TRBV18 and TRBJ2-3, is NAGVMQNPRHLVRRRGQEARLRCSPMKGHSHVYWYRQLPEEGLKFMVYLQKENIIDESGMPKERFSAEFPKEGPSILRIQQVVRGDSAAYFCASSPTGTDTQYFGPGTRLTVL.